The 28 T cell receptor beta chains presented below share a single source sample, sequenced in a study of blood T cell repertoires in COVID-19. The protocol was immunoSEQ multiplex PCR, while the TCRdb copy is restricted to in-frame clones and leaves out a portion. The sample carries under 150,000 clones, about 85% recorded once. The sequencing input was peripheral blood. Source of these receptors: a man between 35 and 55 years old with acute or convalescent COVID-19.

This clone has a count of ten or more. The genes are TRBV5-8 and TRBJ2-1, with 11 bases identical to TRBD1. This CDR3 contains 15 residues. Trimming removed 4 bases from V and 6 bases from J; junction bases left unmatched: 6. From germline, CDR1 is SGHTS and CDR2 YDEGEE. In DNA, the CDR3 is TGTGCCAGCAGCCACCGGGACAGGGGGTTCAATGAGCAGTTCTTC. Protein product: CASSHRDRGFNEQFF.

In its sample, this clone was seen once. CDR3 nucleotide sequence: TGTGCCAGCATGGCTCGACAGGGCACAGATACGCAGTATTTT. The encoded protein is CASMARQGTDTQYF. The genes are TRBV2 and TRBJ2-3, with a tentative D call TRBD1 (6 bases). The CDR3 runs to 14 residues. Per the germline V gene, CDR1 is SNHLY and CDR2 is FYNNEI. The V end lost 7 bases, the J end lost 1 base, and 12 bases lay between the germline ends.

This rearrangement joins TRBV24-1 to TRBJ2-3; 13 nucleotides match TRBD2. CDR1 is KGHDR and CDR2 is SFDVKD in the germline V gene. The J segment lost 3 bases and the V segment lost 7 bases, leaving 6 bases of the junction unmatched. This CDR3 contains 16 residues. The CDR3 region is CATSLPLAGGTDTQYF. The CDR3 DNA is TGTGCCACCAGCCTGCCACTAGCGGGGGGGACAGATACGCAGTATTTT.

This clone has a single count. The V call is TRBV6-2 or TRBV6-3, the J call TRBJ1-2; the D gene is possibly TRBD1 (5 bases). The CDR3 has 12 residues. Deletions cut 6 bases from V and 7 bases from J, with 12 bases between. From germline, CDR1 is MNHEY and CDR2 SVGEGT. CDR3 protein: CASSPGPLGYTF. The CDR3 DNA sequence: TGTGCCAGCAGCCCGGGGCCCCTTGGCTACACCTTC.

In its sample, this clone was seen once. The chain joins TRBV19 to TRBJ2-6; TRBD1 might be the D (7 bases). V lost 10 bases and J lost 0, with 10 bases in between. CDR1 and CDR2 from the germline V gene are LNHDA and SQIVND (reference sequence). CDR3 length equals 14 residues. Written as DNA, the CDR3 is TGTGCCACAGGGGGGAGCTCTGGGGCCAACGTCCTGACTTTC. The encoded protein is CATGGSSGANVLTF. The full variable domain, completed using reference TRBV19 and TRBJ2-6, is DGGITQSPKYLFRKEGQNVTLSCEQNLNHDAMYWYRQDPGQGLRLIYYSQIVNDFQKGDIAEGYSVSREKKESFPLTVTSAQKNPTAFYLCATGGSSGANVLTFGAGSRLTVL.

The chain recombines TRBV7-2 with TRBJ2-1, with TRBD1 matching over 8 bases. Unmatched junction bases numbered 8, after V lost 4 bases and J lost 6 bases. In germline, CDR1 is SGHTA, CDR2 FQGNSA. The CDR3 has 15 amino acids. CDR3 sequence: CASSSPQGAVNEQFF. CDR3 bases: TGTGCCAGCAGCTCGCCCCAGGGGGCTGTCAATGAGCAGTTCTTC.

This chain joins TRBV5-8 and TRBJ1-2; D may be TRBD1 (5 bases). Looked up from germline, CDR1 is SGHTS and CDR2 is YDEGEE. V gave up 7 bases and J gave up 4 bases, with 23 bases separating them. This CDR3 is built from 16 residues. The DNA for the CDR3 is TGTGCCAGCCGATGGGGCCAGGGTTGGATCTCCTATGGCTACACCTTC. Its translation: CASRWGQGWISYGYTF.

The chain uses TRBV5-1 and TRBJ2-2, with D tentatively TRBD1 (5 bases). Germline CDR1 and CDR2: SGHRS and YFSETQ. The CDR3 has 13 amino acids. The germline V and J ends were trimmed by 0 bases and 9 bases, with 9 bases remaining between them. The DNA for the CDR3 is TGCGCCAGCAGCTTGGCAGGGTTCCGGGAGCTGTTTTTT. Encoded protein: CASSLAGFRELFF.

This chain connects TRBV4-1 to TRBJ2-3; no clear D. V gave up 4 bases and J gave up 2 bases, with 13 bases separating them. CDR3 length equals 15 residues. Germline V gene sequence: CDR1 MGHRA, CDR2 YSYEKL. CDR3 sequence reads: CASSLISPLTDTQYF. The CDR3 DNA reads TGCGCCAGCAGCCTAATCTCCCCTCTCACAGATACGCAGTATTTT.

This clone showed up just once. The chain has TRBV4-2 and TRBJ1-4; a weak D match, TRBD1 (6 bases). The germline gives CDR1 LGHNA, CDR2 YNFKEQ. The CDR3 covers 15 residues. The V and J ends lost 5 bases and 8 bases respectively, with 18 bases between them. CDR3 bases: TGTGCCAGCAGCTCGGACCCATTCCAGGGGGAAAAACTGTTTTTT. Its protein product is CASSSDPFQGEKLFF.

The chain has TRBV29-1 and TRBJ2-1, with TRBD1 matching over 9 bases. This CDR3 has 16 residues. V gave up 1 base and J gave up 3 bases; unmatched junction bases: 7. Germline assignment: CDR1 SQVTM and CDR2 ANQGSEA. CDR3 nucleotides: TGCAGCGTTGAAGCGGGACAGGGACCCAACTACAATGAGCAGTTCTTC. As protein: CSVEAGQGPNYNEQFF.

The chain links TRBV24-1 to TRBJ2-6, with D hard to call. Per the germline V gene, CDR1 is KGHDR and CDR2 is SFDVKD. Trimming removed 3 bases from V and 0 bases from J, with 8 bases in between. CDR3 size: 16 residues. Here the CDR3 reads CATSDETNSGANVLTF. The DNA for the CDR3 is TGTGCCACCAGTGATGAGACAAACTCTGGGGCCAACGTCCTGACTTTC.

DNA of the CDR3: TGCAGCGTTGAGACAGGGGATATCACAGATACGCAGTATTTT. It translates to CSVETGDITDTQYF. The chain joins TRBV29-1 to TRBJ2-3, with 8 bases matching TRBD1. Germline assignment: CDR1 SQVTM and CDR2 ANQGSEA. J was trimmed by 2 bases and V by 3 bases; bases with no gene match: 4. This CDR3 spans 14 amino acids.

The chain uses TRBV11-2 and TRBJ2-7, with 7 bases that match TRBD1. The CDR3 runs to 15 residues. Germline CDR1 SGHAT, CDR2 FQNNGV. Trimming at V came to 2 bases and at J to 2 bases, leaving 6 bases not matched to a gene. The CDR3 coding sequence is TGTGCCAGCAGCTTACCCGGGCAGGGGGCCTACGAGCAGTACTTC. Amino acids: CASSLPGQGAYEQYF.

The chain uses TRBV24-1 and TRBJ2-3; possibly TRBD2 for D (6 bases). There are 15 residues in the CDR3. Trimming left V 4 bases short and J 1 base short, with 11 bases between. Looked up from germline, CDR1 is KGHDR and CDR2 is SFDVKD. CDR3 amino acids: CATSDGGAGTDTQYF. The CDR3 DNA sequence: TGTGCCACCAGTGACGGGGGTGCGGGCACAGATACGCAGTATTTT.

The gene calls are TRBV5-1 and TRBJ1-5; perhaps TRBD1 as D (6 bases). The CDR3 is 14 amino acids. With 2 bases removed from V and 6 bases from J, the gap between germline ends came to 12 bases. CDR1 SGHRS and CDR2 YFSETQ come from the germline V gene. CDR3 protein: CASSFVGGSQPQHF. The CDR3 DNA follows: TGCGCCAGCAGCTTCGTAGGGGGAAGTCAGCCCCAGCATTTT. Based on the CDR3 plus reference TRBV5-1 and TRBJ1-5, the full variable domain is KAGVTQTPRYLIKTRGQQVTLSCSPISGHRSVSWYQQTPGQGLQFLFEYFSETQRNKGNFPGRFSGRQFSNSRSEMNVSTLELGDSALYLCASSFVGGSQPQHFGDGTRLSIL.

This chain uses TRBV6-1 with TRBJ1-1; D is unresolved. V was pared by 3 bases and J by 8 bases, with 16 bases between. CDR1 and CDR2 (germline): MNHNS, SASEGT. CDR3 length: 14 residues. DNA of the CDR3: TGTGCCAGCAGTGACGCCGCCTATAACCCAGAAGCTTTCTTT. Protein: CASSDAAYNPEAFF.

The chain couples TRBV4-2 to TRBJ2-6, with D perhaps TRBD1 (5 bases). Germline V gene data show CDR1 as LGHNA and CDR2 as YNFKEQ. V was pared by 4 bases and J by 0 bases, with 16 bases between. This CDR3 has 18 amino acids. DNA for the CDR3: TGTGCCAGCAGCCTCCAGGGCCCCCTGAGCTCTGGGGCCAACGTCCTGACTTTC. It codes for CASSLQGPLSSGANVLTF.

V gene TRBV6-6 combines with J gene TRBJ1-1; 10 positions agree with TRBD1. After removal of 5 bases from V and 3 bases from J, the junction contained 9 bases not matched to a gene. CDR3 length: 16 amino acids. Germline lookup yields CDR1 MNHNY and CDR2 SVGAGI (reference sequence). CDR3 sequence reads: CASSLPPTGGHTEAFF. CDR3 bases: TGTGCCAGCAGTCTCCCACCGACAGGGGGCCACACTGAAGCTTTCTTT.

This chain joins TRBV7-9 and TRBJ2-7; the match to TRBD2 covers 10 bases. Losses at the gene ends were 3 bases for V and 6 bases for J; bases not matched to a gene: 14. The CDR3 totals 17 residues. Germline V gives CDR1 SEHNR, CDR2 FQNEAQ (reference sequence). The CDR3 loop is CASSLTTLAGVSFEQYF. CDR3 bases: TGTGCCAGCAGCTTGACCACCCTAGCGGGGGTCTCGTTCGAGCAGTACTTC.

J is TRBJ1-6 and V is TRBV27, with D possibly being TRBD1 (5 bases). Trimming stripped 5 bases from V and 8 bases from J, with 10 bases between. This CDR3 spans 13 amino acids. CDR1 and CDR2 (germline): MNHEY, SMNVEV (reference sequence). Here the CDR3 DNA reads TGTGCCAGCAGTATGACAGTCCATTCACCCCTCCACTTT. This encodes CASSMTVHSPLHF.

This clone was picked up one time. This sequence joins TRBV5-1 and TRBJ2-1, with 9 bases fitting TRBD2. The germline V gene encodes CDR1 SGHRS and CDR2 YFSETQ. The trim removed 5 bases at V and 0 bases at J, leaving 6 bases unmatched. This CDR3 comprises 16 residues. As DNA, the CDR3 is TGCGCCAGCAGTACCCTTAGCGGGGGCTCCTACAATGAGCAGTTCTTC. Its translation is CASSTLSGGSYNEQFF.

This CDR3 is CASSPTGGAGDTQYF. DNA of the CDR3: TGTGCCAGCAGCCCTACAGGGGGCGCGGGTGATACGCAGTATTTT. The chain combines TRBV2 with TRBJ2-3; 9 positions match TRBD1. Germline-derived CDR1 and CDR2 are SNHLY and FYNNEI. J lost 6 bases, V lost 6 bases, and 10 bases had no gene match. The CDR3 is made up of 15 amino acids.

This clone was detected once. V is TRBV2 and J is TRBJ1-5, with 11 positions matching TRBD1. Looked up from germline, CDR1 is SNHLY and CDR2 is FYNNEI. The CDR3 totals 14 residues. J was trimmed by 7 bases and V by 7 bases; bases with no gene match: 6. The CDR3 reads CASNWDRGTQPQHF. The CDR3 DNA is TGTGCCAGCAATTGGGACAGGGGGACCCAGCCCCAGCATTTT.

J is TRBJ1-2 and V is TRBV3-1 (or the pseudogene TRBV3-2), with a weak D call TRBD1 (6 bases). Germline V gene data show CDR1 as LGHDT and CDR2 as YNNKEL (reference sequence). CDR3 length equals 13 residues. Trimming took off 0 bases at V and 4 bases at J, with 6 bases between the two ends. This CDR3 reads CASSQEGGYGYTF. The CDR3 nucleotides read TGTGCCAGCAGCCAAGAAGGGGGCTATGGCTACACCTTC.

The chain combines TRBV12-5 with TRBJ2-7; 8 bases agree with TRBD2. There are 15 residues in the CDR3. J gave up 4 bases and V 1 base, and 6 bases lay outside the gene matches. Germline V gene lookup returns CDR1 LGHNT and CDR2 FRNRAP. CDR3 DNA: TGTGCTAGTGGTTTGGGTACCGGGGGGGCTTACGAGCAGTACTTC. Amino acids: CASGLGTGGAYEQYF.

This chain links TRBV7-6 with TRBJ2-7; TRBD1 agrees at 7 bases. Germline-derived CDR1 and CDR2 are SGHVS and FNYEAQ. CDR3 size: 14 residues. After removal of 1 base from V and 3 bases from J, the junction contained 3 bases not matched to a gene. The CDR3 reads CASSLGQGGYEQYF. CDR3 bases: TGTGCCAGCAGCTTAGGACAGGGCGGCTACGAGCAGTACTTC.

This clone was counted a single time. Here the CDR3 reads CASIKTGNTEAFF. CDR3 DNA: TGTGCCAGCATTAAGACAGGGAATACTGAAGCTTTCTTT. J is TRBJ1-1 and V is TRBV6-5, with 7 bases fitting TRBD1. Germline V CDR1 and CDR2: MNHEY, SVGAGI. The CDR3 sequence is 13 residues long. V lost 7 bases, J lost 5 bases, and 7 bases stayed unmatched.